The rows below give T cell receptor beta chains drawn from one sample of a study of shared clonotypes between healthy human individuals. The protocol was immunoSEQ multiplex PCR, while the TCRdb copy is restricted to in-frame clones and leaves out a portion. In the table there are some 2 million clones, about 94% of which are singletons. The sequencing sample was made of naive CD8+ T cells sorted from blood. These receptors all come from a man younger than 35 in good health. Each CDR3 is given with its conserved first and last residue. Each record gives: D gene, V gene, J gene, clone size, CDR3 DNA, CDR3 protein. D genes are given only for firm matches. Clone sizes are given selectively: once, few, many, or a class where the clone is expanded.

d_gene: -
v_gene: TRBV19
j_gene: TRBJ1-5
abundance: -
CDR3nt: TGTGCCAGTAGTATAGACTCCGACAAGGGGTATAGCAATCAGCCCCAGCATTTT
CDR3aa: CASSIDSDKGYSNQPQHF

d_gene: -
v_gene: TRBV6-5
j_gene: TRBJ1-4
abundance: -
CDR3nt: TGTGCCAGCAGTTTGATGACGGTCGAAAAACTGTTTTTT
CDR3aa: CASSLMTVEKLFF

d_gene: -
v_gene: TRBV27
j_gene: TRBJ2-7
abundance: -
CDR3nt: TGTGCCAGCAGTCATCAAGGCGCCTCCTACGAGCAGTACTTC
CDR3aa: CASSHQGASYEQYF

d_gene: -
v_gene: TRBV5-1
j_gene: TRBJ1-6
abundance: -
CDR3nt: TGCGCCAGCAGCTTGGAGCAGGGAGTGTCGTCCCTCCACTTT
CDR3aa: CASSLEQGVSSLHF

d_gene: TRBD2
v_gene: TRBV27
j_gene: TRBJ2-7
abundance: -
CDR3nt: TGTGCCAGCAGTTTTTCTAGCGGGGGACATTACGAGCAGTACTTC
CDR3aa: CASSFSSGGHYEQYF

d_gene: -
v_gene: TRBV19
j_gene: TRBJ1-2
abundance: few
CDR3nt: TGTGCCAGTAGTGTCCAGGGCCAGAACTATGGCTACACCTTC
CDR3aa: CASSVQGQNYGYTF

d_gene: TRBD1
v_gene: TRBV5-1
j_gene: TRBJ2-7
abundance: -
CDR3nt: TGCGCCAGCAGCTATGGACAGGGGGATGTGGAGCAGTACTTC
CDR3aa: CASSYGQGDVEQYF

d_gene: -
v_gene: TRBV11-2
j_gene: TRBJ2-1
abundance: -
CDR3nt: TGTGCCAGCAGCTTAGCCCCCGGCGGGTACAATGAGCAGTTCTTC
CDR3aa: CASSLAPGGYNEQFF

d_gene: -
v_gene: TRBV4-3
j_gene: TRBJ2-5
abundance: -
CDR3nt: TGCGCCAGCAGCCAAGATCAAGCAGGGACGGAATTTCAAGAGACCCAGTACTTC
CDR3aa: CASSQDQAGTEFQETQYF

d_gene: TRBD1
v_gene: TRBV7-9
j_gene: TRBJ2-7
abundance: -
CDR3nt: TGTGCCAGCAGCTGGGACAGTCCTTACGAGCAGTACTTC
CDR3aa: CASSWDSPYEQYF

d_gene: TRBD1
v_gene: TRBV18
j_gene: TRBJ1-2
abundance: few
CDR3nt: TGTGCCAGCTCACCACCCCCACTTGGGACAGGGACTTTGAATGGCTACACCTTC
CDR3aa: CASSPPPLGTGTLNGYTF

d_gene: -
v_gene: TRBV5-6
j_gene: TRBJ2-2
abundance: -
CDR3nt: TGTGCCAGCAGCTGGGGGGCGGGAGAGGCCGGGGAGCTGTTTTTT
CDR3aa: CASSWGAGEAGELFF

d_gene: TRBD1
v_gene: TRBV7-3
j_gene: TRBJ2-7
abundance: -
CDR3nt: TGTGCCAGCAGCTCCGGGACAGGTTCCTACGAGCAGTACTTC
CDR3aa: CASSSGTGSYEQYF

d_gene: TRBD1
v_gene: TRBV5-6
j_gene: TRBJ2-1
abundance: -
CDR3nt: TGTGCCAGCAGCCTACAGGGGGTGATTTATTTGCAGTTCTTC
CDR3aa: CASSLQGVIYLQFF

d_gene: -
v_gene: TRBV15
j_gene: TRBJ1-6
abundance: -
CDR3nt: TGTGCCACCAGCGTTACAGGATCACCCCTCCACTTT
CDR3aa: CATSVTGSPLHF

d_gene: TRBD1
v_gene: TRBV5-1
j_gene: TRBJ2-5
abundance: -
CDR3nt: TGCGCCAGCAGCTTGGAGACAGGGGGCTTAGAGACCCAGTACTTC
CDR3aa: CASSLETGGLETQYF

d_gene: -
v_gene: TRBV30
j_gene: TRBJ2-1
abundance: -
CDR3nt: TGTGCCTGGAGTGTAGACCGGGGAGAACAGTTCTTC
CDR3aa: CAWSVDRGEQFF

d_gene: TRBD2
v_gene: TRBV4-3
j_gene: TRBJ2-5
abundance: -
CDR3nt: TGCGCCAGCAGCCAAGAGGTGGGACTAGGGCTAGAGACCCAGTACTTC
CDR3aa: CASSQEVGLGLETQYF

d_gene: TRBD1
v_gene: TRBV7-9
j_gene: TRBJ2-3
abundance: -
CDR3nt: TGTGCCAGCAGCTCGCAGGGGGATCGTGATACGCAGTATTTT
CDR3aa: CASSSQGDRDTQYF

d_gene: -
v_gene: TRBV4-1
j_gene: TRBJ1-1
abundance: -
CDR3nt: TGCGCCAGCAGCCAATTCGCACAGGGAAACACTGAAGCTTTCTTT
CDR3aa: CASSQFAQGNTEAFF

d_gene: TRBD1
v_gene: TRBV2
j_gene: TRBJ1-2
abundance: -
CDR3nt: TGTGCCAGCAGTGAGGGGACAGGGGGTAACTATGGCTACACCTTC
CDR3aa: CASSEGTGGNYGYTF

d_gene: -
v_gene: TRBV7-9
j_gene: TRBJ1-1
abundance: -
CDR3nt: TGTGCCAGCAGCTTAGCCCACGTCGGGTCGGGCACTGAAGCTTTCTTT
CDR3aa: CASSLAHVGSGTEAFF

d_gene: TRBD1
v_gene: TRBV27
j_gene: TRBJ2-7
abundance: -
CDR3nt: TGTGCCAGCACGGACAGGGGCCACGAGCAGTACTTC
CDR3aa: CASTDRGHEQYF

d_gene: -
v_gene: TRBV5-4
j_gene: TRBJ2-3
abundance: -
CDR3nt: TGTGCCAGCAGCTTGTTTAGCACAGATACGCAGTATTTT
CDR3aa: CASSLFSTDTQYF

d_gene: -
v_gene: TRBV4-1
j_gene: TRBJ1-1
abundance: -
CDR3nt: TGCGCCAGCAGCTTCGGGGGCGTCACTGAAGCTTTCTTT
CDR3aa: CASSFGGVTEAFF

d_gene: -
v_gene: TRBV7-8
j_gene: TRBJ2-7
abundance: -
CDR3nt: TGTGCCAGCAGCCCTGCCCCGAACGGGACCTACGAGCAGTACTTC
CDR3aa: CASSPAPNGTYEQYF

d_gene: TRBD2
v_gene: TRBV13
j_gene: TRBJ2-7
abundance: -
CDR3nt: TGTGCCAGCAGCGCCCGACTAGCGGGCCCCTACGAGCAGTACTTC
CDR3aa: CASSARLAGPYEQYF

d_gene: TRBD1
v_gene: TRBV7-9
j_gene: TRBJ1-2
abundance: -
CDR3nt: TGTGCCAGCAGCCAAAGGGGACAGGGGGCACCAAACTATGGCTACACCTTC
CDR3aa: CASSQRGQGAPNYGYTF

d_gene: -
v_gene: TRBV30
j_gene: TRBJ2-1
abundance: -
CDR3nt: TGTGCCTGGACAGCAGGAGTATCCTACAATGAGCAGTTCTTC
CDR3aa: CAWTAGVSYNEQFF

d_gene: -
v_gene: TRBV7-6
j_gene: TRBJ1-3
abundance: once
CDR3nt: TGTGCCAGCAGCTTCTCCGGGGGCTCTGGAAACACCATATATTTT
CDR3aa: CASSFSGGSGNTIYF

d_gene: TRBD1
v_gene: TRBV9
j_gene: TRBJ2-1
abundance: -
CDR3nt: TGTGCCAGCAGCGTAGAATGGGCGACAGGGGCCTTTAATGAGCAGTTCTTC
CDR3aa: CASSVEWATGAFNEQFF

d_gene: TRBD2
v_gene: TRBV27
j_gene: TRBJ2-7
abundance: -
CDR3nt: TGTGCCAGCAGTGTTGGGACTAGCGCGCGAGAGCAGTACTTC
CDR3aa: CASSVGTSAREQYF

d_gene: TRBD1
v_gene: TRBV5-1
j_gene: TRBJ1-2
abundance: -
CDR3nt: TGCGCCAGCAGCTTGTCCAGGGGGCGCGACTATGGCTACACCTTC
CDR3aa: CASSLSRGRDYGYTF

d_gene: -
v_gene: TRBV6-5
j_gene: TRBJ2-3
abundance: -
CDR3nt: TGTGCCAGCAGCCTCGGGACGGGCCTCCTAGATACGCAGTATTTT
CDR3aa: CASSLGTGLLDTQYF

d_gene: -
v_gene: TRBV5-6
j_gene: TRBJ2-7
abundance: once
CDR3nt: TGTGCCAGCAGCCGCGAAGTAAGCTCCTACGAGCAGTACTTC
CDR3aa: CASSREVSSYEQYF

d_gene: -
v_gene: TRBV4-1
j_gene: TRBJ2-3
abundance: -
CDR3nt: TGCGCCAGCAGCCAACAAAGGGCAGATACGCAGTATTTT
CDR3aa: CASSQQRADTQYF

d_gene: TRBD1
v_gene: TRBV2
j_gene: TRBJ1-1
abundance: -
CDR3nt: TGTGCCAGCAGCGGACAGGGGGTTGACACTGAAGCTTTCTTT
CDR3aa: CASSGQGVDTEAFF

d_gene: -
v_gene: TRBV27
j_gene: TRBJ2-7
abundance: -
CDR3nt: TGTGCCAGCAGCATAACAGGGTTTAGCTCCTACGAGCAGTACTTC
CDR3aa: CASSITGFSSYEQYF

d_gene: -
v_gene: TRBV9
j_gene: TRBJ2-7
abundance: -
CDR3nt: TGTGCCAGCAGCGGTCCAAGTTACGAGCAGTACTTC
CDR3aa: CASSGPSYEQYF

d_gene: TRBD2
v_gene: TRBV27
j_gene: TRBJ2-5
abundance: -
CDR3nt: TGTGCCAGCAGTTCCCCACTGGGGGGGCAAGAGACCCAGTACTTC
CDR3aa: CASSSPLGGQETQYF

d_gene: -
v_gene: TRBV9
j_gene: TRBJ2-5
abundance: -
CDR3nt: TGTGCCAGCAGCGGAACCCTGAGGGGGGAAGAGACCCAGTACTTC
CDR3aa: CASSGTLRGEETQYF

d_gene: -
v_gene: TRBV2
j_gene: TRBJ2-1
abundance: -
CDR3nt: TGTGCCAGCACCGCGGATACGAGCTCCTACAATGAGCAGTTCTTC
CDR3aa: CASTADTSSYNEQFF

d_gene: -
v_gene: TRBV13
j_gene: TRBJ2-6
abundance: -
CDR3nt: TGTGCCAGCAGCTTAGGGGCACTACAAGGACCTGGGGCCAACGTCCTGACTTTC
CDR3aa: CASSLGALQGPGANVLTF

d_gene: -
v_gene: TRBV6-5
j_gene: TRBJ2-1
abundance: -
CDR3nt: TGTGCCAGCAAGGAGGGAGGGGGCTACAATGAGCAGTTCTTC
CDR3aa: CASKEGGGYNEQFF

d_gene: TRBD2
v_gene: TRBV15
j_gene: TRBJ2-1
abundance: -
CDR3nt: TGTGCCACCAGCAGAGATGCGCGGGGGGGCATCAATGAGCAGTTCTTC
CDR3aa: CATSRDARGGINEQFF

d_gene: -
v_gene: TRBV28
j_gene: TRBJ1-1
abundance: -
CDR3nt: TGTGCCAGCAGAATCAGGCAAACATATGAAGCTTTCTTT
CDR3aa: CASRIRQTYEAFF

d_gene: -
v_gene: TRBV10-2
j_gene: TRBJ1-1
abundance: -
CDR3nt: TGCGCCAGCAGTGAGTTTTTGGGATCGAACACTGAAGCTTTCTTT
CDR3aa: CASSEFLGSNTEAFF

d_gene: TRBD1
v_gene: TRBV6-1
j_gene: TRBJ2-7
abundance: -
CDR3nt: TGTGCCAGCAGAGACAGGGGGGTCTACGAGCAGTACTTC
CDR3aa: CASRDRGVYEQYF

d_gene: -
v_gene: TRBV7-3
j_gene: TRBJ2-1
abundance: -
CDR3nt: TGTGCCAGCAGCTTAACCGCCTTCCCTGACAATGAGCAGTTCTTC
CDR3aa: CASSLTAFPDNEQFF

d_gene: -
v_gene: TRBV11-3
j_gene: TRBJ2-1
abundance: once
CDR3nt: TGTGCCAGCAGCTTGAGGAGCACATTCTCCTACAATGAGCAGTTCTTC
CDR3aa: CASSLRSTFSYNEQFF

d_gene: -
v_gene: TRBV6-5
j_gene: TRBJ1-4
abundance: -
CDR3nt: TGTGCCAGCAGTTCCGGCCAAGCAACTAATGAAAAACTGTTTTTT
CDR3aa: CASSSGQATNEKLFF

d_gene: -
v_gene: TRBV29-1
j_gene: TRBJ2-3
abundance: -
CDR3nt: TGCAGCGTTGAATGGCGGGGGCCTCGGGCGCTGGTGGGCACAGATACGCAGTATTTT
CDR3aa: CSVEWRGPRALVGTDTQYF

d_gene: TRBD1
v_gene: TRBV27
j_gene: TRBJ2-7
abundance: -
CDR3nt: TGTGCCAGCAGTCCCCTCTCTCTGGGACAGGGGGTCTACGAGCAGTACTTC
CDR3aa: CASSPLSLGQGVYEQYF